These 6 T cell receptor beta chains originate from one sample sequenced in a study of T cell responses to AZD1222 COVID-19 vaccine. Assay used: immunoSEQ multiplex PCR; TCRdb lists only in-frame clones, some missing. The sample carries 150,000 or so clones, about 91% recorded once. Source: peripheral blood, taken on day 0 of AZD1222 vaccination. Every receptor here comes from an adult in good health.

V and J are TRBV7-9 and TRBJ1-5; no reliable D call. Germline CDR1 is SEHNR and CDR2 is FQNEAQ (reference sequence). Trimming cost V 4 bases and J 3 bases, with 16 bases left between them. CDR3 length: 16 amino acids. The DNA of the CDR3 is TGTGCCAGCAGCTGCCGAGTGCTTGGATTCAATCAGCCCCAGCATTTT. It codes for CASSCRVLGFNQPQHF.

The chain carries TRBV27 and TRBJ1-1; D not certain. In germline, CDR1 is MNHEY, CDR2 SMNVEV (reference sequence). The length of the CDR3 is 14 residues. Trimming removed 2 bases at V and 3 bases at J, with 10 bases between. DNA for the CDR3: TGTGCCAGCAGTTTAAGTCCAACCTACACTGAAGCTTTCTTT. Its protein product is CASSLSPTYTEAFF.

V usage is TRBV5-6 and J usage is TRBJ1-1; TRBD1 agrees at 7 bases. Losses at the gene ends were 4 bases for V and 0 bases for J; bases not matched to a gene: 3. Germline lookup yields CDR1 SGHDT and CDR2 YYEEEE. This CDR3 region has 14 residues. The CDR3 sequence: CASSDGTVNTEAFF. CDR3 DNA sequence: TGTGCCAGCAGCGACGGGACAGTGAACACTGAAGCTTTCTTT. The whole variable domain, remainder taken from reference TRBV5-6 and TRBJ1-1, is DAGVTQSPTHLIKTRGQQVTLRCSPKSGHDTVSWYQQALGQGPQFIFQYYEEEERQRGNFPDRFSGHQFPNYSSELNVNALLLGDSALYLCASSDGTVNTEAFFGQGTRLTVV.

As for this clone: At one of its ends the junction is not consistent with the germline gene, which may arise from a read error. The chain uses TRBV19 and TRBJ2-7; 9 bases line up with TRBD2. The V gene's germline CDR1 is LNHDA and CDR2 SQIVND (reference sequence). The CDR3 length is 15 residues. For the CDR3, the DNA is TGTGCCAGTAGTATAGCTGGGACTAGCTCCCACGAGCAGTACTTC. Its protein is CASSIAGTSSHEQYF.

The V call is TRBV5-5, the J call TRBJ1-6; tentative D call: TRBD1 (5 bases). V lost 1 base, J lost 9 bases, and 17 bases lay in between. The V gene's germline CDR1 is SGHKS and CDR2 YYEKEE (reference sequence). There are 16 residues in the CDR3. CDR3: CASSLSRGTLGSPLHF. As DNA, the CDR3 is TGTGCCAGCAGCTTGAGCCGGGGGACTTTGGGTTCACCCCTCCACTTT. Together with reference TRBV5-5 and TRBJ1-6, the CDR3 gives the full variable domain: DAGVTQSPTHLIKTRGQQVTLRCSPISGHKSVSWYQQVLGQGPQFIFQYYEKEERGRGNFPDRFSARQFPNYSSELNVNALLLGDSALYLCASSLSRGTLGSPLHFGNGTRLTVT.

This rearrangement joins TRBV6-5 to TRBJ2-7; D is perhaps TRBD1 or TRBD2 (5 bases each). V lost 1 base and J lost 5, with 12 bases in between. CDR3 size: 14 residues. From germline, CDR1 is MNHEY and CDR2 SVGAGI. The CDR3 coding sequence is TGTGCCAGCAGTTACTTTGAGGGGAGCAACGAGCAGTACTTC. It yields the protein CASSYFEGSNEQYF.